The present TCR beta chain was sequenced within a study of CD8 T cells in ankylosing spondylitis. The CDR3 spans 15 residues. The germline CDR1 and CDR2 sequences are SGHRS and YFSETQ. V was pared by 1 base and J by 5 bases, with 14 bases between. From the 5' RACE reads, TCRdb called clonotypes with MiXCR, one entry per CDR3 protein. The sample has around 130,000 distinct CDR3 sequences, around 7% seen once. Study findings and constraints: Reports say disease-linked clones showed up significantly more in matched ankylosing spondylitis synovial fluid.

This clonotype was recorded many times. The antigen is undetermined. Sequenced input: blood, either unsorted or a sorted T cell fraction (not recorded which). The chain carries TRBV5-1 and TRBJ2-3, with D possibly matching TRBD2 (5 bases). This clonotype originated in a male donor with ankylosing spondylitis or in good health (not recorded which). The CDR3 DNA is TGCGCCAGCAGCTTGAGTCTAGCAGCAGAAGATACGCAGTATTTT. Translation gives CASSLSLAAEDTQYF.